The source of this TCR beta chain is a study of cytomegalovirus exposure and HLA in healthy donors. Primers for the PCR totalled 60 Vbeta and 13 Jbeta. The table came from immunoSEQ multiplex PCR; TCRdb's copy has only in-frame clones and leaves some out. The data contain roughly 130,000 clones, 65% to 80% of them seen just once; the ten biggest clones take up approximately 0.97%. CDR3 length: 14 residues. Germline CDR1 and CDR2: LNHNV and YYDKDF (reference sequence). V lost 4 bases, J lost 6 bases, and 12 bases lay in between. Source material: PBMCs. The sequence was obtained from a human donor in good health. The chain has TRBV15 and TRBJ2-2, with D perhaps TRBD1 (8 bases). Here the CDR3 DNA reads TGTGCCACCAGCACAACAGGGGGGGCCGGGGAGCTGTTTTTT. Translation gives CATSTTGGAGELFF.